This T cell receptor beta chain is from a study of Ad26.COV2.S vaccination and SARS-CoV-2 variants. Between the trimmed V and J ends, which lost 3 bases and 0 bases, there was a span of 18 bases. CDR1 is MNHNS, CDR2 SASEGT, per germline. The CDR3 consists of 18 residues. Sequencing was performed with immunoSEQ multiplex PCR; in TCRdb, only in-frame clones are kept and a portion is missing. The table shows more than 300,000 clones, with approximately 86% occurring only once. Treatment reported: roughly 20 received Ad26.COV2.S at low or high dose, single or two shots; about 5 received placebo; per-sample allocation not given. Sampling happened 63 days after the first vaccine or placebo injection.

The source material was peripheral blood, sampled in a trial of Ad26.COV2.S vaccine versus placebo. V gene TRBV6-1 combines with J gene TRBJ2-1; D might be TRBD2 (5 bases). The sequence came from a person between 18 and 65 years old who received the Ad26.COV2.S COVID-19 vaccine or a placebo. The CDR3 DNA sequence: TGTGCCAGCAGTGACGACCTCCTGGGGAGTAGCTCCTACAATGAGCAGTTCTTC. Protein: CASSDDLLGSSSYNEQFF.